The next 20 T cell receptor beta chains were all read from a single sample in a study of molecular identifiers for immune sequencing clone quantification. TCRdb used MiXCR to reprocess the PCR reads, holding one entry per CDR3 protein. In the table there are more than 450,000 distinct CDR3 sequences, 20% to 25% of which are singletons. The sample taken for sequencing was naive CD8+ T cells from blood, with Jurkat cell RNA spiked in. As for subset: FACS-sorted CD8+CD4-CCR7+CD45RA+ naive T cells. The receptors were sampled from a human donor in good health. Some libraries in this study had Jurkat cell RNA spiked in.

This clonotype was seen repeatedly, ten times or more. The J gene is TRBJ2-7, the V gene TRBV20-1, with a weak D call TRBD1 (6 bases). This CDR3 contains 15 residues. In germline, CDR1 is DFQATT, CDR2 SNEGSKA (reference sequence). Trimming took 5 bases from V and 5 from J, leaving 22 bases between them. This CDR3 reads CSASPSAGGADEQYF. For the CDR3, the DNA is TGCAGTGCTTCTCCGTCAGCTGGGGGCGCGGACGAGCAGTACTTC.

As regards this clonotype: With a much larger clone just one base away, this may be a read error. The chain is built from TRBV6-2 or TRBV6-3 and TRBJ1-1; the D gene is possibly TRBD1 (6 bases). Per the germline V gene, CDR1 is MNHEY and CDR2 is SVGEGT. CDR3 length: 20 residues. DNA of the CDR3: TGTGCCGGCAGCCCCACCCCGCCGGACAGCCAGAAAAAAATGAACACTGAAGCTTTCTTT. This codes for CAGSPTPPDSQKKMNTEAFF.

The sample holds many counts of this clonotype. The chain joins TRBV5-6 to TRBJ2-2; no reliable D call. Germline CDR1 SGHDT, CDR2 YYEEEE. The CDR3 consists of 14 residues. V lost 4 bases, J lost 5 bases, and 12 bases lay in between. CDR3 sequence: CASSLIGLTGELFF. CDR3 sequence (DNA): TGTGCCAGCAGCCTGATAGGATTGACCGGGGAGCTGTTTTTT.

This clonotype was counted a few times. This rearrangement joins TRBV19 to TRBJ2-1, with 7 bases aligning to TRBD2. Trimming at V came to 1 base and at J to 4 bases, leaving 4 bases not matched to a gene. Germline V gives CDR1 LNHDA, CDR2 SQIVND (reference sequence). This CDR3 is 15 amino acids long. The CDR3 loop is CASSIGVSGYNEQFF. The DNA of the CDR3 is TGTGCCAGTAGTATAGGTGTTAGCGGGTACAATGAGCAGTTCTTC.

The chain recombines TRBV19 with TRBJ1-5, with unresolved D. The germline V gene has CDR1 LNHDA and CDR2 SQIVND (reference sequence). This CDR3 has 13 amino acids. Trimming stripped 7 bases from V and 6 bases from J, with 13 bases between. The CDR3 is CASTPEGSQPQHF. CDR3 coding DNA: TGTGCCAGTACCCCGGAGGGTAGTCAGCCCCAGCATTTT.

In the case of this clonotype: Given a much more abundant clone one base away, this may be a read error. This chain joins TRBV19 and TRBJ1-1; D not certain. Germline CDR1 reads LNHDA; CDR2 reads SQIVND (reference sequence). The CDR3 covers 15 residues. The chain's CDR3 is CTSSYPDGVNTEAFF. CDR3 DNA: TGTACCAGTAGTTATCCCGATGGGGTGAACACTGAAGCTTTCTTT. The whole variable domain, remainder taken from reference TRBV19 and TRBJ1-1, is DGGITQSPKYLFRKEGQNVTLSCEQNLNHDAMYWYRQDPGQGLRLIYYSQIVNDFQKGDIAEGYSVSREKKESFPLTVTSAQKNPTAFYLCTSSYPDGVNTEAFFGQGTRLTVV.

This chain connects TRBV24-1 to TRBJ1-5; D is uncertain. This CDR3 has 17 residues. Germline V gene data show CDR1 as KGHDR and CDR2 as SFDVKD. Between the trimmed V and J ends, which lost 4 bases and 5 bases, there was a span of 20 bases. The CDR3 spells CATSDPATGERDQPQHF. The CDR3 DNA sequence: TGTGCCACCAGTGACCCGGCAACGGGAGAACGTGATCAGCCCCAGCATTTT.

There are a few counts of this clonotype. The CDR3: CSGGPEGNEKLFF. The CDR3 DNA follows: TGCAGCGGAGGACCAGAGGGGAATGAAAAACTGTTTTTT. V and J are TRBV29-1 and TRBJ1-4, with D possibly matching TRBD1 (5 bases). The CDR3 consists of 13 residues. The ends were cut back, 7 bases at V and 5 bases at J, with 14 bases in the middle. Germline-derived CDR1 and CDR2 are SQVTM and ANQGSEA. Using reference TRBV29-1 and TRBJ1-4 for the parts outside the CDR3, the full variable domain is SAVISQKPSRDICQRGTSLTIQCQVDSQVTMMFWYRQQPGQSLTLIATANQGSEATYESGFVIDKFPISRPNLTFSTLTVSNMSPEDSSIYLCSGGPEGNEKLFFGSGTQLSVL.

The gene calls are TRBV7-9 and TRBJ2-7, with 7 bases aligning to TRBD1. The V segment lost 8 bases and the J segment 4 bases; nucleotides outside the gene matches: 8. This CDR3 contains 13 residues. Germline V gene data show CDR1 as SEHNR and CDR2 as FQNEAQ (reference sequence). The DNA for the CDR3 is TGTGCCAGCGGACAGGCATTAACTTACGAGCAGTACTTC. Translated: CASGQALTYEQYF.

CDR3 DNA sequence: TGCAGTGTCGAGTACTCCTACAATGAGCAGTTCTTC. It specifies CSVEYSYNEQFF. The rearrangement links TRBV20-1 to TRBJ2-1, with D hard to call. Germline CDR1 DFQATT, CDR2 SNEGSKA (reference sequence). The V gene lost 7 bases and the J gene lost 0 bases, with 7 bases spanning the gap. The CDR3 is 12 amino acids.

In regard to this clonotype: A read error may produce the germline difference seen at one junction end. The chain is built from TRBV29-1 and TRBJ1-1, with D perhaps matching TRBD1 (6 bases). CDR3 length equals 13 residues. Per germline, CDR1 SQVTM and CDR2 ANQGSEA. The CDR3 nucleotides read TGCAGCGTTGACGAGACAGGCAACACTGAAGCTCTCTTT. Protein: CSVDETGNTEALF.

This clonotype showed up just a few times. This chain uses TRBV6-2 or TRBV6-3 with TRBJ1-1; a weak D match, TRBD1 (5 bases). The V end was cut by 3 bases, the J end by 3 bases, with 14 bases between. Germline CDR1 reads MNHEY; CDR2 reads SVGEGT. This CDR3 is built from 15 residues. This CDR3 is CASSYFGAQDTEAFF. DNA for the CDR3: TGTGCCAGCAGTTATTTTGGGGCCCAGGACACTGAAGCTTTCTTT.

J is TRBJ2-7 and V is TRBV30; TRBD1 aligns across 9 bases. CDR3 length: 15 amino acids. From germline, CDR1 is GTSNPN and CDR2 SVGIG (reference sequence). V trimming: 1 base; J trimming: 3 bases; junction bases outside the gene matches: 7. CDR3 residues: CAWSGGTGLLYEQYF. Written as DNA, the CDR3 is TGTGCCTGGAGTGGGGGGACAGGGCTTCTCTACGAGCAGTACTTC. The full variable domain, in which reference TRBV30 and TRBJ2-7 provide the parts outside the CDR3, is SQTIHQWPATLVQPVGSPLSLECTVEGTSNPNLYWYRQAAGRGLQLLFYSVGIGQISSEVPQNLSASRPQDRQFILSSKKLLLSDSGFYLCAWSGGTGLLYEQYFGPGTRLTVT.

The rearrangement joins TRBV21-1 to TRBJ1-1; the table calls TRBD1, which could not be checked here. TRBV21-1 is a documented pseudogene. This CDR3 is 16 amino acids long. CDR3 coding DNA: TGTGCCAGCAGCCCCATGGGACAGGGCGTAGATACTGAAGCTTTCTTT. Amino acids: CASSPMGQGVDTEAFF.

In this sample, this clonotype turned up many times. The chain joins TRBV6-6 to TRBJ1-1; D unresolved. Trimming shortened V by 7 bases and J by 2 bases, and 14 bases separated the two germline ends. In germline, CDR1 is MNHNY, CDR2 SVGAGI (reference sequence). The CDR3 is made up of 14 amino acids. CDR3 residues: CASTRAGINTEAFF. CDR3 DNA sequence: TGTGCCAGCACTAGGGCAGGTATTAACACTGAAGCTTTCTTT.

This clonotype was counted many times. V usage is TRBV20-1 and J usage is TRBJ2-3; 13 bases map to TRBD2. The CDR3 consists of 16 residues. Germline V CDR1 and CDR2: DFQATT, SNEGSKA (reference sequence). V lost 3 bases and J lost 3; bases outside the gene matches: 6. CDR3 protein: CSASSPGLAGTDTQYF. CDR3 nucleotides: TGCAGTGCTAGTTCACCGGGACTAGCGGGAACAGATACGCAGTATTTT.

This clonotype was seen many times. The rearrangement uses TRBV7-9 and TRBJ2-3; the match to TRBD2 covers 8 bases. The germline V gene encodes CDR1 SEHNR and CDR2 FQNEAQ (reference sequence). V lost 1 base, J lost 1 base, and 7 bases stayed unmatched. The CDR3 has 17 amino acids. Here the CDR3 DNA reads TGTGCCAGCAGCTTAGTGGGTGGTAGCGGGGGCACAGATACGCAGTATTTT. Translated, it gives CASSLVGGSGGTDTQYF.

Note on this clonotype: The junction differs from germline at one of its ends, possibly a read error. The chain joins TRBV28 to TRBJ2-2; 8 nucleotides line up with TRBD1. This CDR3 comprises 17 residues. From germline, CDR1 is MDHEN and CDR2 SYDVKM. Here the CDR3 DNA reads TGTGCCAGCAGCTTAGAGGGGCGGGACAGGAACACCGGGGGGCTGTTTTTT. Its protein is CASSLEGRDRNTGGLFF.

The genes are TRBV12-3 or TRBV12-4 and TRBJ1-5, with a tentative D call TRBD1 (5 bases). V was cut by 7 bases and J by 0 bases, with 13 bases left in between. The CDR3 is 15 amino acids. For the CDR3, the DNA is TGTGCCAGCACCGACAGTCTATATAGCAATCAGCCCCAGCATTTT. Translation gives CASTDSLYSNQPQHF.

The V call is TRBV15, the J call TRBJ2-7; 7 nucleotides match TRBD2. The CDR3 runs 14 residues. Germline CDR1 and CDR2: LNHNV and YYDKDF (reference sequence). V shed 5 bases, J shed 3 bases, and the junction held 7 bases outside the gene matches. CDR3 nucleotide sequence: TGTGCCACCAGCTTGGGGGGGACCTTCTACGAGCAGTACTTC. Its protein is CATSLGGTFYEQYF.